Below, 24 T cell receptor beta chains from the same sample are listed, as sequenced in a study of breast tumors, draining lymph nodes, adjacent tissues. TCRdb redid the calling of the multiplex PCR reads with MiXCR, one entry per CDR3 protein. Of 200,000 to 300,000 distinct CDR3 sequences listed, around 31% are singletons. Breast cancer patients provided tissue from their axillary draining lymph nodes. The sequencing input was axillary lymph node tissue. The receptors come from a female donor with breast cancer. Some clones in this sample may be carry-over from other donors' samples.

As to this clonotype: One base away lies a much larger clone, so this may be a sequencing read error. CDR3 loop: CASGLLFGETQYF. CDR3 sequence (DNA): TGCGCCAGCGGCTTACTTTTCGGAGAGACCCAGTACTTC. The chain employs TRBV5-1 and TRBJ2-5; D is uncertain. CDR3 length: 13 residues. In germline, CDR1 is SGHRS, CDR2 YFSETQ. The entire variable domain, with the rest obtained from reference TRBV5-1 and TRBJ2-5, is as follows: KAGVTQTPRYLIKTRGQQVTLSCSPISGHRSVSWYQQTPGQGLQFLFEYFSETQRNKGNFPGRFSGRQFSNSRSEMNVSTLELGDSALYLCASGLLFGETQYFGPGTRLLVL.

In the case of this clonotype: This may come from a read error, since a much larger clone is one base off. The chain joins TRBV5-8 to TRBJ2-1; 7 bases agree with TRBD1. V gave up 4 bases and J gave up 8 bases; unmatched junction bases: 12. The germline V gene has CDR1 SGHTS and CDR2 YDEGEE. The CDR3 length is 15 residues. This CDR3 reads CASSGESRGPYEQFF. The DNA for the CDR3 is TGTGCCAGCAGCGGGGAGAGTAGGGGGCCTTATGAGCAGTTCTTC.

This clonotype was detected ten times or more. This rearrangement joins TRBV5-1 to TRBJ1-2; possible D gene TRBD1, 6 bases. Germline V lookup: CDR1 SGHRS, CDR2 YFSETQ. The V and J ends lost 5 bases and 5 bases respectively, with 16 bases between them. This CDR3 region has 14 residues. The CDR3 loop is CASSLQGGEYGYTF. CDR3 coding DNA: TGCGCCAGCAGTTTACAGGGTGGCGAGTATGGCTACACCTTC.

In this sample, this clonotype turned up a few times. A much larger clone is a single base away; this may be a read error. The gene calls are TRBV20-1 and TRBJ1-5, with D possibly matching TRBD1 (6 bases). The CDR3 spans 15 residues. Germline V CDR1 and CDR2: DFQATT, SNEGSKA (reference sequence). V lost 3 bases, J lost 6 bases, and 18 bases lay in between. In DNA form, the CDR3 reads TGCAGTGCTAGCTTGGGGCGCGGGGGCACTCAGCCCCAGCATTTT. This codes for CSASLGRGGTQPQHF.

This clonotype was recorded a few times. This may be a read error: a much more frequent sequence differs by one nucleotide. The J gene is TRBJ2-5, the V gene TRBV7-7; the D call may be TRBD1 or TRBD2 (5 bases each). Per germline, CDR1 SSHAT and CDR2 FNYEAQ (reference sequence). CDR3 length equals 15 residues. The CDR3 sequence: CASSSLSAEGGTQHF. In DNA form, the CDR3 reads TGTGCTAGCAGCTCACTCAGCGCGGAAGGTGGGACCCAGCACTTC.

On this clonotype: Sequence at one end of the junction differs from germline and may be a read error. The gene calls are TRBV15 and TRBJ2-3; D is uncertain. This CDR3 has 12 residues. The germline V gene has CDR1 LNHNV and CDR2 YYDKDF (reference sequence). In DNA, the CDR3 is TGTGCCTCCAGCAGCCCTGGGGATACGCAGTATTTT. Its translation: CASSSPGDTQYF. Based on the CDR3 plus reference TRBV15 and TRBJ2-3, the full variable domain is DAMVIQNPRYQVTQFGKPVTLSCSQTLNHNVMYWYQQKSSQAPKLLFHYYDKDFNNEADTPDNFQSRRPNTSFCFLDIRSPGLGDTAMYLCASSSPGDTQYFGPGTRLTVL.

This clonotype was recorded many times. The chain uses TRBV7-2 and TRBJ1-3; no firm D call. V lost 3 bases and J 6 bases, leaving 9 bases between the germline ends. The CDR3 covers 13 residues. CDR1 and CDR2 (germline): SGHTA, FQGNSA. CDR3 sequence reads: CASSLRDPNTIYF. CDR3 nucleotides: TGTGCCAGCAGCTTGCGCGACCCAAACACCATATATTTT.

To note about this clonotype: This may come from a read error, since a much larger clone is one base off. The chain has TRBV7-2 and TRBJ2-1; unclear D gene. From germline, CDR1 is SGHTA and CDR2 FQGNSA. CDR3 length: 14 amino acids. CDR3 region: CASSERSSYNEQLF. The CDR3 nucleotides read TGTGCCAGCAGTGAAAGGAGCTCCTACAATGAGCAGCTCTTC.

This clonotype occurred many times. This rearrangement joins TRBV6-1 to TRBJ2-5, with no clear D. Germline loops: CDR1 MNHNS, CDR2 SASEGT. The CDR3 has 14 amino acids. V was trimmed by 1 base and J by 5 bases, leaving 11 bases between them. CDR3 coding DNA: TGTGCCAGCAGTGAAGATTGGGCGAGGGAGACCCAGTACTTC. This encodes CASSEDWARETQYF.

The table lists this clonotype with many counts. The chain links TRBV20-1 to TRBJ2-1; TRBD1 agrees at 7 bases. The CDR3 length is 14 residues. Germline V gene data show CDR1 as DFQATT and CDR2 as SNEGSKA (reference sequence). V shed 4 bases, J shed 4 bases, and the junction held 7 bases outside the gene matches. CDR3 sequence: CSAMTGWGYNEQFF. The CDR3 DNA reads as TGCAGTGCTATGACAGGGTGGGGTTACAATGAGCAGTTCTTC.

At least ten counts were recorded for this clonotype. This chain connects TRBV12-3 or TRBV12-4 to TRBJ1-6; the D gene is possibly TRBD1 (6 bases). Trimming removed 6 bases from V and 6 bases from J, with 12 bases in between. This CDR3 is built from 14 residues. In nucleotides, the CDR3 is TGTGCCAGCAGATCTGGACAGCCTAATTCACCCCTCCACTTT. Its protein product is CASRSGQPNSPLHF.

This clonotype was recorded many times. The CDR3 DNA follows: TGTGCCAGCAGCTTAGTGGCGGAGAGCTCCTACAATGAGCAGTTCTTC. Translated, it gives CASSLVAESSYNEQFF. The chain joins TRBV7-9 to TRBJ2-1; D gene unclear. Germline CDR1 SEHNR, CDR2 FQNEAQ (reference sequence). V gave up 1 base and J gave up 0 bases, with 10 bases separating them. This CDR3 has 16 amino acids.

This CDR3 reads CASSQDWVSDTQYF. CDR3 bases: TGTGCCAGCAGCCAAGATTGGGTTTCAGATACGCAGTATTTT. The chain combines TRBV4-2 with TRBJ2-3; D is ambiguous. This CDR3 region has 14 residues. CDR1 and CDR2 (germline): LGHNA, YNFKEQ. V lost 0 bases and J 4 bases, leaving 8 bases between the germline ends.

There are many counts of this clonotype. This CDR3 reads CASSPPGNTIYF. For the CDR3, the DNA is TGTGCCAGCAGCCCCCCAGGAAACACCATATATTTT. The chain links TRBV12-3 or TRBV12-4 to TRBJ1-3; D is undetermined. V dropped 6 bases and J dropped 4 bases, with 7 bases sitting between them. The CDR3 loop spans 12 amino acids.

This clonotype turned up a few times. The V call is TRBV28, the J call TRBJ2-3; 15 bases agree with TRBD2. With 5 bases clipped from V and 4 bases from J, the junction kept 4 bases outside the gene matches. This CDR3 comprises 16 residues. CDR1 and CDR2 (germline): MDHEN, SYDVKM. For the CDR3, the DNA is TGTGCCAGCAGTCCCGGGACTAGCGGGAGGCCAGATACGCAGTATTTT. Translated: CASSPGTSGRPDTQYF.

This clonotype was recorded many times. The V and J genes are TRBV2 and TRBJ2-2, with 7 bases matching TRBD2. CDR3 size: 16 residues. The junction had 7 bases not matched to a gene; V was cut back by 6 bases and J by 0 bases. Germline CDR1 SNHLY, CDR2 FYNNEI. The CDR3 coding sequence is TGTGCCAGCAGAGTCCTAGCGGAACCGAACACCGGGGAGCTGTTTTTT. Amino acid sequence: CASRVLAEPNTGELFF.

Regarding this clonotype: A much larger clone sits a single nucleotide away, making a read error possible. This rearrangement joins TRBV6-5 to TRBJ2-1; a possible D gene is TRBD1 (6 bases). The germline V gene encodes CDR1 MNHEY and CDR2 SVGAGI. Trimming left V 5 bases short and J 7 bases short, with 15 bases between. This CDR3 spans 14 amino acids. CDR3: CASSHTSQGNEQFF. The DNA of the CDR3 is TGTGCCAGCAGTCACACCAGTCAGGGGAATGAGCAGTTCTTC.

A remark on this clonotype: Just one base apart from a much larger clone, this may be a read error. This chain joins TRBV11-3 and TRBJ2-5; 7 bases fit TRBD2. V lost 5 bases to trimming and J lost 5 bases; unmatched junction nucleotides: 17. In germline, CDR1 is SGHNT, CDR2 YENEEA. This CDR3 has 17 amino acids. In DNA, the CDR3 is TGTGCCAGCAGCAGACGCGGACTAGTGGGAGTGAAGGAGACCCAGTACTTC. This gives the protein CASSRRGLVGVKETQYF.

This clonotype was seen ten or more times. The chain links TRBV7-8 to TRBJ2-1; 12 bases fit TRBD2. Germline V CDR1 and CDR2: SGHVS, FQNEAQ. The CDR3 runs to 17 residues. V lost 4 bases, J lost 4 bases, and 8 bases stayed unmatched. CDR3 protein: CASSSYRLAGEYNEQFF. Here the CDR3 DNA reads TGTGCCAGCAGCTCCTACCGACTAGCGGGAGAATACAATGAGCAGTTCTTC.

The table lists this clonotype with many counts. The rearrangement joins TRBV20-1 to TRBJ2-7; 14 nucleotides match TRBD2. Trimming at V came to 0 bases and at J to 0 bases, leaving 7 bases not matched to a gene. This CDR3 comprises 18 residues. The germline CDR1 and CDR2 sequences are DFQATT and SNEGSKA (reference sequence). CDR3 region: CSARDLLGTSGGSYEQYF. The CDR3 DNA reads TGCAGTGCTAGAGATTTGCTCGGGACTAGCGGGGGCTCCTACGAGCAGTACTTC.

This clonotype occurred many times. V gene TRBV7-9 combines with J gene TRBJ2-3, with 7 bases lining up with TRBD2. There are 14 residues in the CDR3. Germline lookup yields CDR1 SEHNR and CDR2 FQNEAQ (reference sequence). Trimming took 8 bases from V and 4 from J; bases not matched to a gene: 9. As DNA, the CDR3 is TGTGCCAGCGGCGGACTAGGGAATGCAGATACGCAGTATTTT. Translated: CASGGLGNADTQYF. The full variable domain, in which reference TRBV7-9 and TRBJ2-3 provide the parts outside the CDR3, is DTGVSQNPRHKITKRGQNVTFRCDPISEHNRLYWYRQTLGQGPEFLTYFQNEAQLEKSRLLSDRFSAERPKGSFSTLEIQRTEQGDSAMYLCASGGLGNADTQYFGPGTRLTVL.

This clonotype was detected ten times or more. The V gene is TRBV11-2, the J gene TRBJ2-7; 13 bases match TRBD2. Unmatched junction bases numbered 8, after V lost 0 bases and J lost 3 bases. The CDR3 runs to 18 residues. The germline V gene has CDR1 SGHAT and CDR2 FQNNGV. The CDR3 nucleotides are TGTGCCAGCAGCTTAGATCCGACTAGCGGGAGGAGGGGCTACGAGCAGTACTTC. Translation gives CASSLDPTSGRRGYEQYF.

The CDR3 coding sequence is TGTGCCAGCAGTGAAGACGGTAGCGGCACAGATACGCAGTATTTT. Translating it yields CASSEDGSGTDTQYF. The rearrangement links TRBV6-1 to TRBJ2-3, with D perhaps TRBD2 (5 bases). There are 15 residues in the CDR3. Germline V lookup: CDR1 MNHNS, CDR2 SASEGT. The V gene lost 1 base and the J gene lost 1 base, with 9 bases spanning the gap.

This clonotype was observed once. A read error is possible here, since a much larger clone lies one base away. V and J are TRBV7-2 and TRBJ1-2; D is perhaps TRBD1 (6 bases). This CDR3 region has 19 residues. Germline values: CDR1 SGHTA, CDR2 FQGNSA. V lost 1 base to trimming and J lost 0 bases, with 21 bases between them. CDR3 loop: CASSLEGGGLRGTNYGYTF. CDR3 in DNA: TGTGCCAGCAGCTTAGAGGGGGGCGGGCTAAGGGGGACTAACTATGGCTACACCTTC.